These 30 T cell receptor beta chains share one sample of origin, sequenced in a study of shared clonotypes between healthy human individuals. Positively selected for CCR7, the CD45RO-negative cells used as naive CD8 cells excluded terminally differentiated effector memory CD45RA+ cells. Produced via immunoSEQ multiplex PCR; TCRdb's table is partial and in-frame only. The data contain roughly 2,000,000 clones, around 95% of them singletons. Sequencing was carried out using naive CD8+ T cells from PBMCs. These receptors were taken from a man between 18 and 29 years old in good health. Some clones in this sample may be carry-over from other donors' samples.

This clone was counted a single time. The chain carries TRBV4-1 and TRBJ1-5, with D uncertain. V lost 0 bases, J lost 6 bases, and 6 bases lay in between. The CDR3 loop spans 13 amino acids. In germline, CDR1 is MGHRA, CDR2 YSYEKL. CDR3 sequence reads: CASSQEGFQPQHF. CDR3 sequence (DNA): TGCGCCAGCAGCCAAGAAGGGTTTCAGCCCCAGCATTTT.

The genes are TRBV27 and TRBJ2-5, with TRBD2 matching over 7 bases. The J segment lost 4 bases and the V segment lost 6 bases, leaving 14 bases of the junction unmatched. CDR1 is MNHEY and CDR2 is SMNVEV in the germline V gene (reference sequence). CDR3 length: 16 residues. The CDR3 loop reads CASSPRDPAGRETQYF. Here the CDR3 DNA reads TGTGCCAGCAGCCCCCGGGACCCAGCGGGACGAGAGACCCAGTACTTC.

This chain joins TRBV27 and TRBJ1-1; no reliable D call. Trimming cost V 3 bases and J 0 bases, with 11 bases left between them. This CDR3 contains 15 residues. Looked up from germline, CDR1 is MNHEY and CDR2 is SMNVEV (reference sequence). The DNA of the CDR3 is TGTGCCAGCAGTTTTGGCAGGAAAATGAACACTGAAGCTTTCTTT. Its protein product is CASSFGRKMNTEAFF.

As DNA, the CDR3 is TGTGCCAGCATTATGGGGCAGGGTATTATCAATGAGCAGTTCTTC. Residues: CASIMGQGIINEQFF. The chain employs TRBV6-1 and TRBJ2-1; D might be TRBD1 (5 bases). Germline V CDR1 and CDR2: MNHNS, SASEGT. The CDR3 length is 15 residues. V was pared by 7 bases and J by 6 bases, with 19 bases between.

The chain uses TRBV11-3 and TRBJ2-1; D call uncertain. Per germline, CDR1 SGHNT and CDR2 YENEEA. Between the trimmed V and J ends, which lost 3 bases and 7 bases, there was a span of 10 bases. The CDR3 covers 13 residues. The CDR3 coding sequence is TGTGCCAGCAGCTTGGCACATGGGAATGAGCAGTTCTTC. This sequence encodes CASSLAHGNEQFF.

The CDR3 protein is CASSQDGSGDYNIQYF. The DNA of the CDR3 is TGTGCCAGCAGCCAAGATGGCAGCGGGGACTACAACATTCAGTACTTC. The chain joins TRBV4-2 to TRBJ2-4; 7 bases map to TRBD2. Germline-derived CDR1 and CDR2 are LGHNA and YNFKEQ. J was trimmed by 7 bases and V by 0 bases; bases with no gene match: 9. The CDR3 sequence is 16 residues long.

CDR3 bases: TGTGCCAGCAGTGAGCGGACAGGGAGGGACACTGAAGCTTTCTTT. The encoded protein is CASSERTGRDTEAFF. The chain uses TRBV6-1 and TRBJ1-1; TRBD1 agrees at 8 bases. This CDR3 region has 15 residues. The trim removed 3 bases at V and 3 bases at J, leaving 6 bases unmatched. Germline V gene sequence: CDR1 MNHNS, CDR2 SASEGT.

The V gene is TRBV7-8, the J gene TRBJ2-7; 10 bases match TRBD2. The length of the CDR3 is 15 residues. After removal of 0 bases from V and 5 bases from J, the junction contained 4 bases not matched to a gene. CDR1 is SGHVS, CDR2 FQNEAQ, per germline. In DNA form, the CDR3 reads TGTGCCAGCAGCTTAGCAGGGCTAGCGGGAGACGAGCAGTACTTC. Translated: CASSLAGLAGDEQYF. The entire variable domain, with the rest obtained from reference TRBV7-8 and TRBJ2-7, is as follows: GAGVSQSPRYKVAKRGQDVALRCDPISGHVSLFWYQQALGQGPEFLTYFQNEAQLDKSGLPSDRFFAERPEGSVSTLKIQRTQQEDSAVYLCASSLAGLAGDEQYFGPGTRLTVT.

This clone was seen just once. The chain is built from TRBV9 and TRBJ2-7; D ambiguous. V was shortened by 0 bases and J by 2 bases, with 18 bases between the two germline ends. The V gene's germline CDR1 is SGDLS and CDR2 YYNGEE. This CDR3 region has 17 residues. The CDR3 DNA sequence: TGTGCCAGCAGCGTAGAAACATCTGGAACCCAGACCTACGAGCAGTACTTC. Translating gives CASSVETSGTQTYEQYF.

The chain recombines TRBV2 with TRBJ2-2; a weak D match, TRBD2 (5 bases). Per the germline V gene, CDR1 is SNHLY and CDR2 is FYNNEI. This CDR3 is 14 amino acids long. Trimming took off 2 bases at V and 4 bases at J, with 8 bases between the two ends. Here the CDR3 DNA reads TGTGCCAGCAGTGAACCGGGGAGCACCGGGGAGCTGTTTTTT. Protein sequence: CASSEPGSTGELFF.

The J gene is TRBJ1-5, the V gene TRBV27; 9 bases map to TRBD1. After removal of 7 bases from V and 7 bases from J, the junction contained 8 bases not matched to a gene. This CDR3 contains 14 residues. Looked up from germline, CDR1 is MNHEY and CDR2 is SMNVEV (reference sequence). The CDR3 loop reads CASTNTGGDQPQHF. CDR3 in DNA: TGTGCCAGCACCAATACAGGGGGCGACCAGCCCCAGCATTTT.

The rearrangement joins TRBV28 to TRBJ2-7; TRBD1 agrees at 7 bases. Germline trimming cut 7 bases from V and 2 bases from J; bases unmatched to any gene: 8. Germline CDR1 MDHEN, CDR2 SYDVKM. The CDR3 is made up of 14 amino acids. The chain's CDR3 is CASTWVQGTYEQYF. CDR3 sequence (DNA): TGTGCCAGCACCTGGGTACAGGGGACCTACGAGCAGTACTTC.

The CDR3 protein is CASSLGQVEYYEQYF. CDR3 sequence (DNA): TGTGCCAGCAGCTTGGGACAGGTCGAGTACTACGAGCAGTACTTC. This chain links TRBV7-9 with TRBJ2-7, with 8 bases identical to TRBD1. With V trimmed by 3 bases and J by 3 bases, 7 bases remained unmatched. The CDR3 loop spans 15 amino acids. Germline lookup yields CDR1 SEHNR and CDR2 FQNEAQ (reference sequence).

The sample holds a few counts of this clone. V is TRBV4-2 and J is TRBJ1-1; D is unclear. The V end was cut by 4 bases, the J end by 1 base, with 10 bases between. The CDR3 has 14 amino acids. In germline, CDR1 is LGHNA, CDR2 YNFKEQ. CDR3 DNA: TGTGCCAGCAGCCGGGAGAACTCGAACACTGAAGCTTTCTTT. Protein product: CASSRENSNTEAFF.

This clone was detected only once. The chain links TRBV30 to TRBJ1-4; D remains unclear. The CDR3 loop spans 12 amino acids. Between the trimmed V and J ends, which lost 3 bases and 4 bases, there was a span of 6 bases. CDR1 is GTSNPN, CDR2 SVGIG, per germline (reference sequence). DNA of the CDR3: TGTGCCTGGAGCCTCCTTAATGAAAAACTGTTTTTT. Its protein product is CAWSLLNEKLFF.

This clone was counted a single time. The V gene is TRBV9, the J gene TRBJ2-2; no definite D call. Germline-derived CDR1 and CDR2 are SGDLS and YYNGEE. Trimming removed 0 bases at V and 7 bases at J, with 7 bases between. The CDR3 is 13 amino acids. The CDR3 loop reads CASSVGFGGELFF. CDR3 nucleotides: TGTGCCAGCAGCGTAGGTTTTGGCGGGGAGCTGTTTTTT.

V and J are TRBV27 and TRBJ2-1; the D gene is possibly TRBD2 (5 bases). The CDR3 has 17 residues. Trimming pared 3 bases from V and 2 bases from J, leaving 17 bases between. Germline CDR1 reads MNHEY; CDR2 reads SMNVEV (reference sequence). The CDR3 DNA follows: TGTGCCAGCAGTTTGCCTCAAGAGGGCTCCCCCTACAATGAGCAGTTCTTC. It specifies CASSLPQEGSPYNEQFF.

This chain uses TRBV2 with TRBJ2-3, with TRBD2 matching 10 bases. Germline V lookup: CDR1 SNHLY, CDR2 FYNNEI. The CDR3 has 15 residues. The junction had 6 bases not matched to a gene; V was cut back by 6 bases and J by 3 bases. CDR3 residues: CASSPLAGVTDTQYF. The CDR3 coding sequence is TGTGCCAGCAGCCCCCTAGCGGGAGTAACAGATACGCAGTATTTT.

This clone came up once. The CDR3 is CASSPYPSSYNEQFF. The CDR3 nucleotides read TGTGCCAGCAGTCCCTATCCGAGCTCCTACAATGAGCAGTTCTTC. The chain is built from TRBV27 and TRBJ2-1; D ambiguous. Trimming pared 5 bases from V and 0 bases from J, leaving 11 bases between. Germline assignment: CDR1 MNHEY and CDR2 SMNVEV (reference sequence). The CDR3 is made up of 15 amino acids.

This clone has a handful of counts. The chain joins TRBV2 to TRBJ1-5; D is unclear. The CDR3 runs 10 residues. Trimming took off 8 bases at V and 7 bases at J, with 6 bases between the two ends. CDR1 and CDR2 (germline): SNHLY, FYNNEI. CDR3 residues: CASGQQPQHF. The CDR3 DNA sequence: TGTGCCAGCGGTCAACAGCCCCAGCATTTT.

The chain has TRBV10-2 and TRBJ2-3; 9 bases agree with TRBD2. V lost 0 bases, J lost 2 bases, and 9 bases stayed unmatched. Per the germline V gene, CDR1 is WSHSY and CDR2 is SAAADI. The CDR3 has 18 amino acids. The CDR3 nucleotides are TGCGCCAGCAGTGAGTCGGTCTTGACTAGCGGTCCCACAGATACGCAGTATTTT. Amino acids: CASSESVLTSGPTDTQYF.

On this clone itself: This sample includes further DNA sequences coding for the same CDR3. The chain carries TRBV6-5 and TRBJ1-1; a possible D gene is TRBD1 (5 bases). This CDR3 spans 14 amino acids. Germline lookup yields CDR1 MNHEY and CDR2 SVGAGI. V dropped 2 bases and J dropped 4 bases, with 11 bases sitting between them. The CDR3 loop reads CASSYSRGSTEAFF. CDR3 nucleotide sequence: TGTGCCAGCAGTTACAGCCGGGGGAGCACTGAAGCTTTCTTT.

The chain is built from TRBV4-1 and TRBJ2-1, with a weak D call TRBD2 (5 bases). The CDR3 length is 14 residues. Germline V gene sequence: CDR1 MGHRA, CDR2 YSYEKL. The V and J ends lost 4 bases and 8 bases respectively, with 15 bases between them. Here the CDR3 reads CASSLYFGGHEQFF. The CDR3 coding sequence is TGCGCCAGCAGCCTCTATTTTGGAGGCCATGAGCAGTTCTTC.

This clone was observed once. J is TRBJ2-1 and V is TRBV9; TRBD2 aligns across 10 bases. The V gene end was trimmed by 4 bases and the J gene end by 6 bases; junction bases not matched to a gene: 7. This CDR3 has 15 amino acids. Germline assignment: CDR1 SGDLS and CDR2 YYNGEE. CDR3 amino acids: CASSIAGGGRNEQFF. In nucleotides, the CDR3 is TGTGCCAGCAGCATAGCGGGAGGCGGTCGCAATGAGCAGTTCTTC.

The CDR3: CASSYEGANTEAFF. The CDR3 bases are TGTGCCAGCAGTTACGAAGGGGCGAACACTGAAGCTTTCTTT. The chain joins TRBV6-5 to TRBJ1-1; a possible D gene is TRBD1 (5 bases). The V gene's germline CDR1 is MNHEY and CDR2 SVGAGI. This CDR3 is built from 14 residues. V lost 2 bases to trimming and J lost 1 base, with 8 bases between them.

CDR3 DNA sequence: TGTGCCAGCAGCGAATACCCGGTCGGGGGAATAGGCTCCTACGAGCAGTACTTC. Protein product: CASSEYPVGGIGSYEQYF. This sequence joins TRBV2 and TRBJ2-7; D may be TRBD2 (6 bases). Trimming left V 6 bases short and J 0 bases short, with 24 bases between. This CDR3 has 18 residues. The germline V gene encodes CDR1 SNHLY and CDR2 FYNNEI.

J is TRBJ2-1 and V is TRBV27; TRBD2 matches 9 bases. V was clipped by 5 bases and J by 6 bases; unmatched bases: 11. CDR1 and CDR2 (germline): MNHEY, SMNVEV (reference sequence). The length of the CDR3 is 16 residues. This CDR3 is CASSSLPGTSRNEQFF. The CDR3 coding sequence is TGTGCCAGCAGTAGCTTACCCGGGACTAGCCGCAATGAGCAGTTCTTC.

The CDR3 here is CASSPGPPYHNEQFF. The CDR3 nucleotides are TGTGCCAGCAGCCCAGGGCCGCCCTACCACAATGAGCAGTTCTTC. The V gene is TRBV7-3, the J gene TRBJ2-1, with a possible D match to TRBD1 (5 bases). Germline-derived CDR1 and CDR2 are SGHTA and FQGTGA. V was clipped by 5 bases and J by 5 bases, with 16 bases between them. This CDR3 is 15 amino acids long.

The rearrangement uses TRBV28 and TRBJ1-2; D gene ambiguous. CDR3 length equals 13 residues. CDR1 is MDHEN and CDR2 is SYDVKM in the germline V gene. Trimming cost V 4 bases and J 8 bases, with 14 bases left between them. The CDR3 here is CASSSDVGDGYTF. In DNA, the CDR3 is TGTGCCAGCAGTTCGGACGTGGGAGACGGCTACACCTTC.

The CDR3 DNA reads as TGTGCCAGCAGTGAAGCCTCGACTAGTCCCCGCTCCTACGAGCAGTACTTC. Its translation: CASSEASTSPRSYEQYF. The chain employs TRBV2 and TRBJ2-5; TRBD2 might be the D (6 bases). Judging by the DNA end, TRBJ2-7 fits better; the J call may be wrong. The CDR3 sequence is 17 residues long. The germline V gene has CDR1 SNHLY and CDR2 FYNNEI.